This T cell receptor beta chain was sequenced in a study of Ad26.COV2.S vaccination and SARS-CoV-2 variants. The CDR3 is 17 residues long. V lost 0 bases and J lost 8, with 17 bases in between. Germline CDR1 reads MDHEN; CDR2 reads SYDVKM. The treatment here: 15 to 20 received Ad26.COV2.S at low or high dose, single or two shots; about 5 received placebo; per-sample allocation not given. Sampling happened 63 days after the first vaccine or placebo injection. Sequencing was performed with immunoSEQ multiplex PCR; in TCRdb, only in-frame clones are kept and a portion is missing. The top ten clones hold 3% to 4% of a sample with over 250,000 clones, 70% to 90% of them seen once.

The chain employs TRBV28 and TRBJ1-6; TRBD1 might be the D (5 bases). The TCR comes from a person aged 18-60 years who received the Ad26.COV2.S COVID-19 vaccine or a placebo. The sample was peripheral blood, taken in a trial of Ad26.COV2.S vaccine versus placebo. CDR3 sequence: CASSLWSRDGMDSPLHF. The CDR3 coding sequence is TGTGCCAGCAGTTTATGGTCCAGGGACGGGATGGATTCACCCCTCCACTTT.